These 17 T cell receptor beta chains came from one sample sequenced in a study of monozygotic twins with inflammatory bowel disease. TCRdb re-analyzed the 5' RACE reads; it lists each CDR3 protein once, without DNA. The repertoire table contains approximately 40,000 distinct CDR3 sequences. Material for sequencing was blood. The receptors were sampled from a human donor with ulcerative colitis or Crohn's disease, or a healthy co-twin of an affected twin (not recorded which).

The gene calls are TRBV28 and TRBJ1-1; the D gene TCRdb calls, TRBD1, cannot be checked with no DNA. The CDR3 runs to 17 residues. Germline CDR1 is MDHEN and CDR2 is SYDVKM. CDR3 sequence: CASSSPTGATQNTEAFF.

The rearrangement links TRBV9 to TRBJ2-2. This CDR3 is built from 12 residues. Looked up from germline, CDR1 is SGDLS and CDR2 is YYNGEE. The CDR3 loop is CASSVETGELFF.

The rearrangement links TRBV7-6 to TRBJ2-5. This CDR3 has 14 amino acids. The germline gives CDR1 SGHVS, CDR2 FNYEAQ. The CDR3 sequence is CASSLWPDGETQYF.

V is TRBV29-1 and J is TRBJ2-1. The V gene's germline CDR1 is SQVTM and CDR2 ANQGSEA. The CDR3 has 13 residues. CDR3 region: CSVEGSVYNEQFF.

The genes are TRBV20-1 and TRBJ2-1; as DNA is missing, the TRBD1 call by TCRdb cannot be tested. This CDR3 is built from 13 residues. Germline V gene sequence: CDR1 DFQATT, CDR2 SNEGSKA (reference sequence). CDR3 protein: CSARELGVSEQFF.

The chain employs TRBV20-1 and TRBJ2-7; TCRdb reports TRBD2, a call that lacks DNA to check it against. CDR3 length: 14 residues. In germline, CDR1 is DFQATT, CDR2 SNEGSKA (reference sequence). The CDR3 spells CSAIRVAGVHEQYF.

The chain combines TRBV14 with TRBJ1-6; TCRdb picks TRBD1, but there is no DNA to check that call. The CDR3 length is 18 residues. CDR1 is SGHDN, CDR2 FVKESK, per germline. The CDR3 here is CASSPAKGTGPYNSPLHF.

The chain employs TRBV28 and TRBJ2-7; the D call from TCRdb, TRBD1, cannot be confirmed without DNA. The CDR3 contains 15 residues. Per germline, CDR1 MDHEN and CDR2 SYDVKM. CDR3 region: CASSYPKTGRHEQYF.

This chain connects TRBV5-1 to TRBJ2-5; TCRdb's assignment of TRBD2 cannot be checked, as there is no DNA. The germline V gene encodes CDR1 SGHRS and CDR2 YFSETQ. The CDR3 is 17 amino acids. The CDR3 reads CASSLGLLAGAQETQYF.

The CDR3 spells CSARTQGLGMEQFF. The V call is TRBV20-1, the J call TRBJ2-1; TCRdb names TRBD1, which stays unverified in the absence of DNA. Germline CDR1 is DFQATT and CDR2 is SNEGSKA (reference sequence). This CDR3 has 14 residues.

The rearrangement joins TRBV5-8 to TRBJ2-3. Per the germline V gene, CDR1 is SGHTS and CDR2 is YDEGEE. This CDR3 region has 13 residues. CDR3: CASSKHNTDTQYF.

The rearrangement uses TRBV24-1 and TRBJ2-1; the TCRdb D gene call, TRBD2, has no DNA to confirm it. CDR1 and CDR2 from the germline V gene are KGHDR and SFDVKD. CDR3 length equals 12 residues. CDR3 sequence reads: CATSDGLVRQFF.

The chain couples TRBV5-1 to TRBJ2-7; TCRdb outputs TRBD1, but without DNA this stays unchecked. There are 14 residues in the CDR3. The germline gives CDR1 SGHRS, CDR2 YFSETQ. The CDR3 is CASSLEGDFYEQYF.

The chain has TRBV12-3 or TRBV12-4 and TRBJ2-7. This CDR3 has 13 amino acids. This CDR3 is CASTYQPTYEQYF.

V is TRBV6-5 and J is TRBJ2-7; TCRdb's D call, TRBD1, is unchecked because there is no DNA. Germline V gene sequence: CDR1 MNHEY, CDR2 SVGAGI. This CDR3 contains 13 residues. The CDR3 protein is CATRSDRGYEQYF.

J is TRBJ1-1 and V is TRBV12-3 or TRBV12-4; TCRdb's D gene call, TRBD1, goes unchecked for lack of DNA. The CDR3 totals 13 residues. The CDR3 reads CASRDGQLPEAFF.

This chain connects TRBV20-1 to TRBJ1-2. In germline, CDR1 is DFQATT, CDR2 SNEGSKA (reference sequence). The CDR3 has 12 residues. The chain's CDR3 is CSASISNYGYTF.